The entry below describes one T cell receptor (beta chain). The antigen is undetermined. The PCR had 60 Vbeta and 13 Jbeta primers. Here immunoSEQ multiplex PCR was the method, and the copy in TCRdb shows in-frame clones only, minus some. The table lists 89,000 or so clones, 65% to 80% of them singletons. This specimen comes from a study of cytomegalovirus exposure and HLA in healthy donors. The study, taken as a whole, reports: A later analysis found common viral pathogens apparently linked to several of the most significant clusters. According to the study, 160 or so TCR beta chains were cytomegalovirus-associated.

This receptor was identified in a man aged 55 to 70 in good health and CMV-seronegative. Sequencing was carried out using PBMCs.

The CDR3 region has the DNA TGTGCCAGCAGCTTAAGCCCGTGGGGGGGGCATTACGAGCAGTACTTC. Its protein product is CASSLSPWGGHYEQYF. J is TRBJ2-7 and V is TRBV7-3; tentative D call: TRBD2 (7 bases). Germline CDR1 and CDR2: SGHTA and FQGTGA. The V gene lost 1 base and the J gene lost 4 bases, with 17 bases spanning the gap. CDR3 length: 16 residues.